The source of this TCR beta chain is a study of T cell repertoires in cytomegalovirus infection. Notes on the study in general: Cumulative public TCR beta family frequency identified CMV carriers with the relevant HLA.

Germline V gene sequence: CDR1 MNHGY, CDR2 SAAAGT. The CDR3 covers 13 residues. V was trimmed by 4 bases and J by 3 bases, leaving 9 bases between them. TCRdb redid the calling of the reads with MiXCR, one entry per CDR3 protein. The sample has about 920,000 distinct CDR3 sequences; approximately 33% are singletons. Of note for this clonotype: Its antigen is currently unknown.

The clonotype comes from a human donor in good health (CMV status not recorded). Some clones in this sample may be carry-over from other donors' samples. The rearrangement joins TRBV6-8 to TRBJ2-5; the D gene is possibly TRBD1 (5 bases). The sequenced sample was cultured CD8+ T cells from PBMCs, obtained from culture after CMV antigen stimulation. In DNA, the CDR3 is TGTGCCAGCAGTTTCGACAGAAAAGAGACCCAGTACTTC. Protein product: CASSFDRKETQYF.